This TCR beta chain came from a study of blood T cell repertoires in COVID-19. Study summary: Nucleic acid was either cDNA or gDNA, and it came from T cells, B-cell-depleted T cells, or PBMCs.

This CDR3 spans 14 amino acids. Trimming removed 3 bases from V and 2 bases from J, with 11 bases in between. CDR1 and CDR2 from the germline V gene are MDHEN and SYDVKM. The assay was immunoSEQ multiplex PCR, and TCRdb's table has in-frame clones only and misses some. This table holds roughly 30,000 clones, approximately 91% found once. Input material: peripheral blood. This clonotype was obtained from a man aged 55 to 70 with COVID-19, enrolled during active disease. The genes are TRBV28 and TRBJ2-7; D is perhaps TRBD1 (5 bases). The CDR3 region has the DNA TGTGCCAGCAGTTTTGGGGCTAGAGCCTACGAGCAGTACTTC. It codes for CASSFGARAYEQYF.